These 15 T cell receptor beta chains were sequenced from one sample in a study of cytomegalovirus exposure and HLA in healthy donors. The PCR was carried out with 60 Vbeta primers and 13 Jbeta primers. Sequencing was performed with immunoSEQ multiplex PCR; in TCRdb, only in-frame clones are kept and a portion is missing. The sample includes around 58,000 clones, about 76% of them seen just once. Sequences were obtained from PBMCs. These receptor sequences come from a female donor in good health and CMV-seronegative.

The gene calls are TRBV28 and TRBJ2-5; 7 bases agree with TRBD2. The CDR3 contains 16 residues. The junction had 7 bases not matched to a gene; V was cut back by 2 bases and J by 1 base. Germline V gene lookup returns CDR1 MDHEN and CDR2 SYDVKM. CDR3 amino acids: CASSLARLAVQETQYF. The CDR3 bases are TGTGCCAGCAGTTTAGCGAGGCTAGCGGTCCAAGAGACCCAGTACTTC.

This clone was detected once. J is TRBJ1-2 and V is TRBV9, with D tentatively TRBD1 (6 bases). This CDR3 is 13 amino acids long. Germline CDR1 SGDLS, CDR2 YYNGEE. Trimming took 4 bases from V and 8 from J, leaving 15 bases between them. CDR3 sequence (DNA): TGTGCCAGCAGCCCATTGACAGGACGGGGCTACACCTTC. Amino acids: CASSPLTGRGYTF. Complete variable domain (other parts from reference TRBV9 and TRBJ1-2): DSGVTQTPKHLITATGQRVTLRCSPRSGDLSVYWYQQSLDQGLQFLIQYYNGEERAKGNILERFSAQQFPDLHSELNLSSLELGDSALYFCASSPLTGRGYTFGSGTRLTVV.

This clone was recorded once. This chain's CDR3 is CASNDRSPGFSYEQYF. DNA of the CDR3: TGTGCCAGCAACGACAGGTCCCCAGGATTCTCCTACGAGCAGTACTTC. V gene TRBV6-6 combines with J gene TRBJ2-7; D is possibly TRBD1 (6 bases). This CDR3 is 16 amino acids long. With 7 bases removed from V and 0 bases from J, the gap between germline ends came to 19 bases. Germline assignment: CDR1 MNHNY and CDR2 SVGAGI (reference sequence).

This rearrangement joins TRBV7-9 to TRBJ2-2; TRBD2 aligns across 9 bases. The CDR3 runs to 15 residues. Germline-derived CDR1 and CDR2 are SEHNR and FQNEAQ (reference sequence). The ends lost 4 bases at V and 2 bases at J; junction bases unmatched: 2. DNA of the CDR3: TGTGCCAGCAGCTGGACTAGCGCTAACACCGGGGAGCTGTTTTTT. Translating gives CASSWTSANTGELFF. The complete variable domain, with remaining parts taken from reference TRBV7-9 and TRBJ2-2, reads DTGVSQNPRHKITKRGQNVTFRCDPISEHNRLYWYRQTLGQGPEFLTYFQNEAQLEKSRLLSDRFSAERPKGSFSTLEIQRTEQGDSAMYLCASSWTSANTGELFFGEGSRLTVL.

This clone came up a few times. The rearrangement joins TRBV5-1 to TRBJ2-2; tentative D call: TRBD1 (5 bases). CDR3 length equals 16 residues. Trimming took off 4 bases at V and 5 bases at J, with 18 bases between the two ends. CDR1 is SGHRS and CDR2 is YFSETQ in the germline V gene. The CDR3 DNA sequence: TGCGCCAGCAGCACCCTGGGGCAAACACCGACCGGGGAGCTGTTTTTT. Its protein product is CASSTLGQTPTGELFF.

A few counts support this clone. The V and J genes are TRBV7-9 and TRBJ2-2, with 7 nucleotides matching TRBD1. This CDR3 contains 14 residues. Losses at the gene ends were 7 bases for V and 3 bases for J; bases not matched to a gene: 5. The V gene's germline CDR1 is SEHNR and CDR2 FQNEAQ (reference sequence). The CDR3 spells CASNPGQDTGELFF. For the CDR3, the DNA is TGTGCCAGCAACCCCGGACAGGACACCGGGGAGCTGTTTTTT. Combining the CDR3 with reference TRBV7-9 and TRBJ2-2 gives the whole variable domain DTGVSQNPRHKITKRGQNVTFRCDPISEHNRLYWYRQTLGQGPEFLTYFQNEAQLEKSRLLSDRFSAERPKGSFSTLEIQRTEQGDSAMYLCASNPGQDTGELFFGEGSRLTVL.

CDR3 coding DNA: TGTGCCAGCAGTTTGGGTGAGCGCTACGAGCAGTACTTC. This codes for CASSLGERYEQYF. The V and J genes are TRBV27 and TRBJ2-7; no reliable D call. The CDR3 length is 13 residues. Germline CDR1 MNHEY, CDR2 SMNVEV (reference sequence). Between the trimmed V and J ends, which lost 3 bases and 3 bases, there was a span of 9 bases.

The genes are TRBV9 and TRBJ1-6; D may be TRBD1 (6 bases). CDR3 length: 14 residues. V was shortened by 3 bases and J by 8 bases, with 12 bases between the two germline ends. From germline, CDR1 is SGDLS and CDR2 YYNGEE. The CDR3 sequence is CASSGGTSDSPLHF. CDR3 sequence (DNA): TGTGCCAGCAGCGGGGGGACATCGGATTCACCCCTCCACTTT.

The V gene is TRBV11-3, the J gene TRBJ2-7, with TRBD1 matching over 9 bases. The V gene's germline CDR1 is SGHNT and CDR2 YENEEA. This CDR3 region has 13 residues. J was trimmed by 5 bases and V by 2 bases; bases with no gene match: 1. In DNA, the CDR3 is TGTGCCAGCAGCTTATGGACAGGGGACGAGCAGTACTTC. This codes for CASSLWTGDEQYF.

This chain connects TRBV30 to TRBJ2-3; D is possibly TRBD2 (6 bases). The CDR3 length is 13 residues. Between the trimmed V and J ends, which lost 8 bases and 2 bases, there was a span of 14 bases. CDR1 and CDR2 (germline): GTSNPN, SVGIG (reference sequence). CDR3 in amino acids: CARSRGFTDTQYF. For the CDR3, the DNA is TGTGCCCGAAGCCGGGGGTTCACAGATACGCAGTATTTT.

This clone appeared a few times. The chain is built from TRBV7-2 and TRBJ1-5, with TRBD1 identical over 8 bases. The CDR3 contains 13 residues. Per germline, CDR1 SGHTA and CDR2 FQGNSA. J lost 7 bases, V lost 3 bases, and 2 bases had no gene match. This CDR3 reads CASSFTGGQPQHF. The CDR3 nucleotides are TGTGCCAGCAGCTTTACAGGGGGACAGCCCCAGCATTTT.

The V call is TRBV7-2, the J call TRBJ1-5, with D possibly matching TRBD1 (5 bases). The CDR3 contains 14 residues. Trimming left V 5 bases short and J 6 bases short, with 14 bases between. Germline CDR1 reads SGHTA; CDR2 reads FQGNSA. CDR3 in DNA: TGTGCCAGCAGCCCCTCGGGGGTAGCTCAGCCCCAGCATTTT. Protein sequence: CASSPSGVAQPQHF.

This clone was seen only a few times. The J gene is TRBJ1-3, the V gene TRBV30; D remains ambiguous. Germline CDR1 GTSNPN, CDR2 SVGIG (reference sequence). Trimming stripped 1 base from V and 0 bases from J, with 19 bases between. This CDR3 contains 18 residues. The CDR3, as DNA: TGTGCCTGGAGTGCCCCCCATGGAAGGAGTTTCTCTGGAAACACCATATATTTT. This translates into CAWSAPHGRSFSGNTIYF.

The chain uses TRBV4-2 and TRBJ2-3; 8 bases align to TRBD2. Germline V gives CDR1 LGHNA, CDR2 YNFKEQ. The CDR3 contains 16 residues. Unmatched junction bases numbered 5, after V lost 1 base and J lost 2 bases. CDR3 in amino acids: CASSQGGGGPTDTQYF. In nucleotides, the CDR3 is TGTGCCAGCAGCCAAGGCGGCGGGGGGCCCACAGATACGCAGTATTTT.

The gene calls are TRBV30 and TRBJ2-2; D remains ambiguous. V shed 0 bases and J shed 7 bases, with 15 bases lying between them. CDR1 GTSNPN and CDR2 SVGIG come from the germline V gene (reference sequence). The CDR3 sequence is 15 residues long. The CDR3 bases are TGTGCCTGGAGTGTACGGGTGACGGGTAACGGGGAGCTGTTTTTT. Translating gives CAWSVRVTGNGELFF.